This T cell receptor beta chain emerged from a study of cytomegalovirus exposure and HLA in healthy donors. As for the study in general: The study's early data release held about 85 million unique TCRs from HLA-typed donors. Study-wide results and caveats: Earlier analysis found most TCR beta V segments productive about 87% or about 30% of the time. A later analysis linked a missense DCLRE1C variant to TCR beta V- and J-gene trimming.

This CDR3 comprises 15 residues. From germline, CDR1 is SGHTA and CDR2 FQGTGA. V trimming: 5 bases; J trimming: 5 bases; junction bases outside the gene matches: 4. The PCR had 60 Vbeta and 13 Jbeta primers. TCRdb's copy holds only in-frame clones and misses some; the assay was immunoSEQ multiplex PCR. This repertoire shows some 200,000 clones, 75% to 90% found once; its top ten account for 6.3%. In this sample, this clone turned up once. Its antigen is not known. The receptor was derived from a man in his forties or fifties in good health and CMV-seropositive. The sequenced sample consisted of PBMCs. This chain joins TRBV7-3 and TRBJ2-5; 14 bases line up with TRBD2. The CDR3 nucleotides are TGTGCCAGCAGCCCGGGACTAGCGGGGGTGGAGACCCAGTACTTC. This sequence encodes CASSPGLAGVETQYF. The whole variable domain, remainder taken from reference TRBV7-3 and TRBJ2-5, is GAGVSQTPSNKVTEKGKYVELRCDPISGHTALYWYRQSLGQGPEFLIYFQGTGAADDSGLPNDRFFAVRPEGSVSTLKIQRTERGDSAVYLCASSPGLAGVETQYFGPGTRLLVL.